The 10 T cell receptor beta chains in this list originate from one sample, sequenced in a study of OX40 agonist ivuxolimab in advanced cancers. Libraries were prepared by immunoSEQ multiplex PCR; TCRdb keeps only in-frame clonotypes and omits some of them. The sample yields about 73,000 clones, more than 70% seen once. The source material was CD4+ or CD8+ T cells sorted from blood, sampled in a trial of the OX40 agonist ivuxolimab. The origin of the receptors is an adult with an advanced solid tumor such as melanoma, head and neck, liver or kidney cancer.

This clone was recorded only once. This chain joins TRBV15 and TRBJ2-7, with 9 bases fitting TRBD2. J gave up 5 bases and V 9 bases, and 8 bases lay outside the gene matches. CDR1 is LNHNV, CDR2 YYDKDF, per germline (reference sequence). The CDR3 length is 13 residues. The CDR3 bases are TGTGCCACGACGCGGGGGGGATCCAACGAGCAGTACTTC. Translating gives CATTRGGSNEQYF.

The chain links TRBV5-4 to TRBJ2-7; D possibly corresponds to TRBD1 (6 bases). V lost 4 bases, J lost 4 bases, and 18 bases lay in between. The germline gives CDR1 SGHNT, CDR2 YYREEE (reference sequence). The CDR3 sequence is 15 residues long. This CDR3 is CASSILSGGRYEQYF. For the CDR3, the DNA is TGTGCCAGCAGCATCCTCTCTGGGGGCCGGTACGAGCAGTACTTC. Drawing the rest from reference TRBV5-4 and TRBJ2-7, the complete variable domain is ETGVTQSPTHLIKTRGQQVTLRCSSQSGHNTVSWYQQALGQGPQFIFQYYREEENGRGNFPPRFSGLQFPNYSSELNVNALELDDSALYLCASSILSGGRYEQYFGPGTRLTVT.

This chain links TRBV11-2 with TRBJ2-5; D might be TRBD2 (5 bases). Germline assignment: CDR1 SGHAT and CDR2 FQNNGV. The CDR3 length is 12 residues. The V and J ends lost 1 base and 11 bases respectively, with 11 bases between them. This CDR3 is CASSLGGWEQYF. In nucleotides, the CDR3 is TGTGCCAGCAGCTTAGGGGGTTGGGAGCAGTACTTC.

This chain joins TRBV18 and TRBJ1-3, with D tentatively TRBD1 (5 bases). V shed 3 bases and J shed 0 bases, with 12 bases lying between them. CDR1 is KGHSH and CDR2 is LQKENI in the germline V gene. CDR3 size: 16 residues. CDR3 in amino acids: CASSPAGGYSGNTIYF. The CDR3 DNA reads TGTGCCAGCTCACCTGCCGGGGGGTACTCTGGAAACACCATATATTTT.

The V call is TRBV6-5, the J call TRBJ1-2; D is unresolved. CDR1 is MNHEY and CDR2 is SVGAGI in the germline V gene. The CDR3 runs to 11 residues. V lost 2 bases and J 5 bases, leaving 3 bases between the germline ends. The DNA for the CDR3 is TGTGCCAGCAGTTACCTTTATGGCTACACCTTC. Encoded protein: CASSYLYGYTF.

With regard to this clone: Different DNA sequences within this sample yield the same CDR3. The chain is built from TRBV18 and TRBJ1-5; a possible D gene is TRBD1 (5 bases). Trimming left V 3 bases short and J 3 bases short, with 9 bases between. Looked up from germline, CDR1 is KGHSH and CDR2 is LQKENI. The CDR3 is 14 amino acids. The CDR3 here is CASSPRRDNQPQHF. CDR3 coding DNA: TGTGCCAGCTCACCGCGCAGGGACAATCAGCCCCAGCATTTT.

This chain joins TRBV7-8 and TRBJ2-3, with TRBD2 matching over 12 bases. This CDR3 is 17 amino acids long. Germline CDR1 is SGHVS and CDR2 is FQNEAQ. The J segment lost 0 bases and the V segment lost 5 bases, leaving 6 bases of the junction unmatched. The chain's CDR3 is CASSITSGGPSTDTQYF. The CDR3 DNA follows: TGTGCCAGCAGCATAACTAGCGGGGGGCCTAGCACAGATACGCAGTATTTT.

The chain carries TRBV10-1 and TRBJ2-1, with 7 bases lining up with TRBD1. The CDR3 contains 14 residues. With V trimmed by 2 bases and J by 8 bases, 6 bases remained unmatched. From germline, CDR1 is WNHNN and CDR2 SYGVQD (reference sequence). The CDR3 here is CASSEGQGVYEQFF. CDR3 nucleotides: TGCGCCAGCAGTGAGGGCCAGGGGGTCTATGAGCAGTTCTTC.

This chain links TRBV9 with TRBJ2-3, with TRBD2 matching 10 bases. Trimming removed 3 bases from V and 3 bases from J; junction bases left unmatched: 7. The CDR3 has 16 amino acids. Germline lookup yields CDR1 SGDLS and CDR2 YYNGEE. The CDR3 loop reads CASSEASGSSTDTQYF. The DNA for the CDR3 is TGTGCCAGCAGCGAGGCTAGCGGGAGTAGTACAGATACGCAGTATTTT.

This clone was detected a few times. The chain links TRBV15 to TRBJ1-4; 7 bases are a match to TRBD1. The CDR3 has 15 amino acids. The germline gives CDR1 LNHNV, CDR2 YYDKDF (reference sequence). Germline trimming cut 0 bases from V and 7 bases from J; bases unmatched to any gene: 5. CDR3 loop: CATSRDPRGFEKLFF. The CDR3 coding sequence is TGTGCCACCAGCAGAGACCCCAGGGGGTTTGAAAAACTGTTTTTT.